This T cell receptor beta chain originates from a study of OX40 agonist ivuxolimab in advanced cancers. Some clones are missing from TCRdb's copy, which holds only in-frame ones; the method was immunoSEQ multiplex PCR. The sample has 60,000 to 70,000 clones; 87% are singletons. The CDR3 has 15 amino acids. Germline lookup yields CDR1 LNHNV and CDR2 YYDKDF (reference sequence). The V and J ends lost 0 bases and 5 bases respectively, with 11 bases between them. The clonotype was recovered from an adult with an advanced solid tumor such as melanoma, head and neck, liver or kidney cancer. The sample here was CD4+ or CD8+ T cells sorted from blood, taken in a trial of the OX40 agonist ivuxolimab. The chain links TRBV15 to TRBJ1-5, with no clear D. The CDR3 reads CATSRDGERHQPQHF. For the CDR3, the DNA is TGTGCCACCAGCAGAGATGGGGAACGACATCAGCCCCAGCATTTT.